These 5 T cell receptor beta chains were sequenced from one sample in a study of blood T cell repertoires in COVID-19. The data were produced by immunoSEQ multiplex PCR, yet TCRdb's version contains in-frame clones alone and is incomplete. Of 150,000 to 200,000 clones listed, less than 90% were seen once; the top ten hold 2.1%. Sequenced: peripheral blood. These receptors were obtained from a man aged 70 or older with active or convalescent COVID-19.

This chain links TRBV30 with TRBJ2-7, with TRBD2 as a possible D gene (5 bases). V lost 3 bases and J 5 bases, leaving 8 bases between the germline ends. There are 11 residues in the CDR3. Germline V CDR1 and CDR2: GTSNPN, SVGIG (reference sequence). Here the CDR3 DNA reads TGTGCCTGGAGGAGGGTCGACGAGCAGTACTTC. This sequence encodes CAWRRVDEQYF.

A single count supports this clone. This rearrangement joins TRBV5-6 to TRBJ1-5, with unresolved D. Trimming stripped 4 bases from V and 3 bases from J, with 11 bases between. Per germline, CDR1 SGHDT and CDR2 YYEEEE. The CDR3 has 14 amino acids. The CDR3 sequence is CASSVGRYNQPQHF. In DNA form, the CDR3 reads TGTGCCAGCAGCGTGGGCCGGTACAATCAGCCCCAGCATTTT.

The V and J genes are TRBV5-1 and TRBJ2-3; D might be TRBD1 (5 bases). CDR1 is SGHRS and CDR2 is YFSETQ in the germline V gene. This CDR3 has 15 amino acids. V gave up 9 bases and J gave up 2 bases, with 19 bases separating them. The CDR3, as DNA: TGCGCCACCCAAAGGGGCTTCGATCACACAGATACGCAGTATTTT. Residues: CATQRGFDHTDTQYF.

The CDR3 DNA reads as TGTGCCATCAGGGGGGGTAGCGGGAGGGAAGGGTCCTACAATGAGCAGTTCTTC. Translation gives CAIRGGSGREGSYNEQFF. The chain combines TRBV10-3 with TRBJ2-1, with 11 nucleotides matching TRBD2. CDR3 length equals 18 residues. Trimming at V came to 6 bases and at J to 1 base, leaving 11 bases not matched to a gene. Germline V gene data show CDR1 as ENHRY and CDR2 as SYGVKD.

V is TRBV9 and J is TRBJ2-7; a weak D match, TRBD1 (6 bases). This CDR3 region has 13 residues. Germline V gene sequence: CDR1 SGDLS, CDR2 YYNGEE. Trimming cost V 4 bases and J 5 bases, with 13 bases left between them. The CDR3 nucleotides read TGTGCCAGCAGCAGGGACATCCTACACGAGCAGTACTTC. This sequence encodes CASSRDILHEQYF.